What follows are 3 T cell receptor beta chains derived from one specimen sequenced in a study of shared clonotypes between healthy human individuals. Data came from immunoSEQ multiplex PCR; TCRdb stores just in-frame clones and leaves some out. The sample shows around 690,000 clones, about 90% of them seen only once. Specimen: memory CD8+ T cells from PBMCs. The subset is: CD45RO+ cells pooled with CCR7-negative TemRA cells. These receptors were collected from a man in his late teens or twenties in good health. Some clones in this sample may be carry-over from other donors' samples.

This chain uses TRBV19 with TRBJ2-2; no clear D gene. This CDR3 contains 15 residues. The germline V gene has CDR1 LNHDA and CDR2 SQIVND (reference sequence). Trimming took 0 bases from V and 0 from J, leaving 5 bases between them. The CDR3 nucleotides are TGTGCCAGTAGTATAGATCGGTCGAACACCGGGGAGCTGTTTTTT. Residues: CASSIDRSNTGELFF.

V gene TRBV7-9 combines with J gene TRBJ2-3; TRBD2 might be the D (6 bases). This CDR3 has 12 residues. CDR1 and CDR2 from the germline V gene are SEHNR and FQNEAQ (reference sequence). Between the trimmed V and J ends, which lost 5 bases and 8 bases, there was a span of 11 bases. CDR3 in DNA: TGTGCCAGCAGCGTCGGGACTCCTACGCAGTATTTT. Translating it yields CASSVGTPTQYF. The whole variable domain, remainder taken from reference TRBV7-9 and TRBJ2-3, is DTGVSQNPRHKITKRGQNVTFRCDPISEHNRLYWYRQTLGQGPEFLTYFQNEAQLEKSRLLSDRFSAERPKGSFSTLEIQRTEQGDSAMYLCASSVGTPTQYFGPGTRLTVL.

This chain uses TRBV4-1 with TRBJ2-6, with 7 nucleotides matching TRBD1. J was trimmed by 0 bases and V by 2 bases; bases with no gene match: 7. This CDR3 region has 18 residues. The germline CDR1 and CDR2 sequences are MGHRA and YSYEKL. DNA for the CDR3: TGCGCCAGCAGCCAACCCGGGACAGCCCCCTCTGGGGCCAACGTCCTGACTTTC. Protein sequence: CASSQPGTAPSGANVLTF.